This note documents a single TCR beta chain sequence. Its antigen is not known. Unique molecular identifiers were carried by the TCR beta cDNA libraries. A population of 1 to 10 million T cells gave rise to roughly 490,000 cDNA molecules. TCRdb ran MiXCR on the PCR reads and lists one entry per CDR3 protein. Of hundreds of thousands of distinct CDR3 sequences in the sample, about 57% were seen once. The data are from a study of post-analysis software for immune sequencing data. The CDR3 is 16 amino acids. V was trimmed by 2 bases and J by 4 bases, leaving 18 bases between them. Germline V gene data show CDR1 as SGHRS and CDR2 as YFSETQ. Study-wide results and limits: Those samples that were prepared in the same batch co-clustered strongly by F measure. When patients were compared with controls, about five TRBV segments were more frequent, TRBV5-6, TRBV5-1 and TRBV20-1 among them.

The sequenced sample consisted of blood. The receptor's source is a girl between 5 and 17 years old with multiple sclerosis. The chain carries TRBV5-1 and TRBJ2-5, with a tentative D call TRBD2 (5 bases). The CDR3, as DNA: TGCGCCAGCAGCTTAGGCCCTGGTGGGAGTGGAGAGACCCAGTACTTC. Amino acid sequence: CASSLGPGGSGETQYF.